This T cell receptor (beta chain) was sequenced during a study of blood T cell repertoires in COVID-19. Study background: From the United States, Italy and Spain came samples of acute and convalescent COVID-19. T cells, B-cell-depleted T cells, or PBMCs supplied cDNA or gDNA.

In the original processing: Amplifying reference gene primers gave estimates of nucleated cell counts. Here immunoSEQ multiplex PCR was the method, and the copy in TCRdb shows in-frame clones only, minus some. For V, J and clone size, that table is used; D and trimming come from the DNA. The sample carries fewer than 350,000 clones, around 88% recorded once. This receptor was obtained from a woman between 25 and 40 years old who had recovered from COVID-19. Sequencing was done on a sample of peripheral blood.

The CDR3 DNA sequence: TGTGCCACAGCGGCGGTGGGGAGGTGGGAGACCCAGTACTTC. Encoded protein: CATAAVGRWETQYF. The chain has TRBV10-3 and TRBJ2-5, with D perhaps TRBD2 (6 bases). The CDR3 covers 14 residues. Germline V gives CDR1 ENHRY, CDR2 SYGVKD. V lost 10 bases and J lost 5, with 20 bases in between.